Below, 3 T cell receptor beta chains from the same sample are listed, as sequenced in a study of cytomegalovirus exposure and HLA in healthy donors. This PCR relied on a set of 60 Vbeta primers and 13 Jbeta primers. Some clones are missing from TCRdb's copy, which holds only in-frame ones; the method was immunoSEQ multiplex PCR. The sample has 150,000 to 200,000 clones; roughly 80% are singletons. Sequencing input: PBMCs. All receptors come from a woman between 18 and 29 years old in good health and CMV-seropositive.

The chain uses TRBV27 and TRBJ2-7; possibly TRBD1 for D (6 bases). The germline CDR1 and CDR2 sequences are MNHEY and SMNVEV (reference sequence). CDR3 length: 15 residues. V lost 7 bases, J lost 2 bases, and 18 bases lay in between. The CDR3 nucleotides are TGTGCCAGCAACCCAACCGGACAGACCACCTACGAGCAGTACTTC. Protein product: CASNPTGQTTYEQYF.

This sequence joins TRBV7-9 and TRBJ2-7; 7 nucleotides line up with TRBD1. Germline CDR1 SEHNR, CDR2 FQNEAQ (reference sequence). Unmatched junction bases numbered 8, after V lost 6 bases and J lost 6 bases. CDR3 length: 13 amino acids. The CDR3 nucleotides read TGTGCCAGCAGGGGGGACAGACCCCCCGAGCAGTACTTC. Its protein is CASRGDRPPEQYF.

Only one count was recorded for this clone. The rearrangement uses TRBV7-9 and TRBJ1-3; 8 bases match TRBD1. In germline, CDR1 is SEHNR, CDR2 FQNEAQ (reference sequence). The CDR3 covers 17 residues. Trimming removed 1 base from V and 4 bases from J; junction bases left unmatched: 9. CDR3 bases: TGTGCCAGCAGCTTAGGGACAGGGAGCCTCGGAGGAAACACCATATATTTT. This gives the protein CASSLGTGSLGGNTIYF.